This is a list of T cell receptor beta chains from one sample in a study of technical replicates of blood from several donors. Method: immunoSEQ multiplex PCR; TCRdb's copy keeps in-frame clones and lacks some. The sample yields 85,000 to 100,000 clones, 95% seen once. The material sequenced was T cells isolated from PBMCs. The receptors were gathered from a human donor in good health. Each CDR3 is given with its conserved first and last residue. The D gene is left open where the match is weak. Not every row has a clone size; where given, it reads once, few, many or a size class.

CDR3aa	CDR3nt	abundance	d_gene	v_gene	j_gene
CAVQGQGGEAFF	TGTGCCGTACAAGGACAAGGGGGAGAAGCTTTCTTT	-	-	TRBV6-1	TRBJ1-1
CASSYSQGWSGYTF	TGTGCCAGCAGTTACTCGCAGGGGTGGAGTGGCTACACCTTC	-	-	TRBV6-5	TRBJ1-2
CASSSRGQETQYF	TGTGCCAGCAGTTCTAGGGGGCAAGAGACCCAGTACTTC	-	-	TRBV28	TRBJ2-5
CASSQIRGLGYGYTF	TGCGCCAGCAGCCAGATCAGGGGGCTAGGCTATGGCTACACCTTC	-	TRBD1	TRBV4-1	TRBJ1-2
CASNEPGDTIYF	TGTGCCAGTAACGAACCAGGGGACACCATATATTTT	-	-	TRBV19	TRBJ1-3
CASSLETQGLDGNQPQHF	TGCGCCAGCAGCTTGGAGACACAGGGTCTTGATGGCAATCAGCCCCAGCATTTT	-	-	TRBV5-1	TRBJ1-5
CASSKGVNTEAFF	TGTGCCAGCAGTAAAGGGGTGAACACTGAAGCTTTCTTT	-	-	TRBV6-6	TRBJ1-1
CASSSGINTEAFF	TGTGCCAGCAGCTCCGGGATCAACACTGAAGCTTTCTTT	-	-	TRBV7-3	TRBJ1-1
CASSEALREPSYEQYF	TGTGCCAGCAGTGAAGCGCTTCGAGAGCCCTCCTACGAGCAGTACTTC	-	-	TRBV6-1	TRBJ2-7
CASSYFRVGNTEAFF	TGTGCCAGCAGTTACTTCAGGGTCGGGAACACTGAAGCTTTCTTT	-	-	TRBV6-5	TRBJ1-1
CASTGTSGYNEQFF	TGTGCCAGCACCGGGACTAGCGGATACAATGAGCAGTTCTTC	-	TRBD2	TRBV28	TRBJ2-1
CAIRSSGGASQETQYF	TGTGCCATCAGATCTAGCGGGGGGGCGAGCCAAGAGACCCAGTACTTC	once	TRBD2	TRBV10-3	TRBJ2-5